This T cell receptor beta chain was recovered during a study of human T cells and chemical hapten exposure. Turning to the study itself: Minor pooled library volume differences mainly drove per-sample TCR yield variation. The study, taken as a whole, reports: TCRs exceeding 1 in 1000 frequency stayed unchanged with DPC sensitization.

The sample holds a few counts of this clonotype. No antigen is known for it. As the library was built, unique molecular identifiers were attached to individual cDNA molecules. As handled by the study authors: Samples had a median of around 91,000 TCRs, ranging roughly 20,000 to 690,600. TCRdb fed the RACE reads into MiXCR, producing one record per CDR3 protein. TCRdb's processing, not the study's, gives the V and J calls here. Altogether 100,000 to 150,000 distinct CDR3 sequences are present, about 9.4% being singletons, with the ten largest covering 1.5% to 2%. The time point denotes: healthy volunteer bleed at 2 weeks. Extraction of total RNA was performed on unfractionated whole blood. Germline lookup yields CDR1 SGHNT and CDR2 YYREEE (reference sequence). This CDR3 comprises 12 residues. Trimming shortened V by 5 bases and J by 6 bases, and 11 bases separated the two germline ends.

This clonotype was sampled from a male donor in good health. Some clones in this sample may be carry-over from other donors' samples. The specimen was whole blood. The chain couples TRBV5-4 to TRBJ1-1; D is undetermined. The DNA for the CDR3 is TGTGCCAGCAGATTTGGGCAGGCTGAAGCTTTCTTT. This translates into CASRFGQAEAFF. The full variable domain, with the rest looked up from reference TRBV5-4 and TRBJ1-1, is ETGVTQSPTHLIKTRGQQVTLRCSSQSGHNTVSWYQQALGQGPQFIFQYYREEENGRGNFPPRFSGLQFPNYSSELNVNALELDDSALYLCASRFGQAEAFFGQGTRLTVV.